These 13 T cell receptor beta chains share one sample of origin, sequenced in a study of Graves' ophthalmopathy and Graves' hyperthyroidism. RNA transcripts were the template, and TCR beta CDR3 regions were amplified from them. RT-PCR with HTBI primers came first, then second-round multiplex PCR. TCRdb re-analysed the multiplex PCR reads in MiXCR, keeping a single row per CDR3 protein. In the table there are hundreds of thousands of distinct CDR3 sequences, 20% to 25% of which are singletons. Specimen: peripheral blood. Source of these receptors: a woman younger than 35 with stable Graves' hyperthyroidism. Some clones in this sample may be carry-over from other donors' samples.

This clonotype was counted at least ten times. For the CDR3, the DNA is TGTGCCAGCAGTTTAGGGACAGATGGCTACACCTTC. This encodes CASSLGTDGYTF. The V call is TRBV12-3 or TRBV12-4, the J call TRBJ1-2; weak D call: TRBD1 (6 bases). V was pared by 1 base and J by 6 bases, with 6 bases between. The CDR3 covers 12 residues.

This chain uses TRBV28 with TRBJ1-1, with D perhaps TRBD1 (5 bases). The CDR3 consists of 15 residues. Trimming took off 5 bases at V and 4 bases at J, with 17 bases between the two ends. Per the germline V gene, CDR1 is MDHEN and CDR2 is SYDVKM. The CDR3 spells CASSRAGLGVTEAFF. Here the CDR3 DNA reads TGTGCCAGCAGTAGGGCAGGGTTGGGTGTCACTGAAGCTTTCTTT.

This clonotype has more than one count but fewer than ten. V gene TRBV20-1 combines with J gene TRBJ2-7; maybe TRBD2 (6 bases). CDR1 is DFQATT and CDR2 is SNEGSKA in the germline V gene (reference sequence). V was cut by 6 bases and J by 0 bases, with 12 bases left in between. This CDR3 comprises 13 residues. The CDR3 bases are TGCAGTGCGGGTTGGACTAACTCCTACGAGCAGTACTTC. Protein: CSAGWTNSYEQYF.

V usage is TRBV18 and J usage is TRBJ1-6; D is perhaps TRBD1 (5 bases). The V and J ends lost 2 bases and 9 bases respectively, with 14 bases between them. Germline loops: CDR1 KGHSH, CDR2 LQKENI. The CDR3 runs 15 residues. CDR3 sequence: CASSPMRGLLSPLHF. The CDR3 DNA follows: TGTGCCAGCTCACCAATGCGGGGCCTACTTTCACCCCTCCACTTT.

This clonotype was seen only a few times. The genes are TRBV6-5 and TRBJ2-5; D uncertain. Trimming took off 2 bases at V and 1 base at J, with 8 bases between the two ends. Germline CDR1 reads MNHEY; CDR2 reads SVGAGI. This CDR3 spans 14 amino acids. CDR3 sequence (DNA): TGTGCCAGCAGTTACGGCTACCTCCAAGAGACCCAGTACTTC. Amino acids: CASSYGYLQETQYF.

This clonotype was observed at least ten times. The chain couples TRBV7-9 to TRBJ2-7; 7 nucleotides agree with TRBD1. The CDR3 sequence is 14 residues long. With V trimmed by 5 bases and J by 3 bases, 7 bases remained unmatched. CDR1 and CDR2 (germline): SEHNR, FQNEAQ (reference sequence). This chain's CDR3 is CASSDRVLGYEQYF. CDR3 sequence (DNA): TGTGCCAGCAGCGACAGGGTTCTCGGCTACGAGCAGTACTTC.

The chain carries TRBV11-2 and TRBJ2-5; D might be TRBD1 (6 bases). Trimming removed 0 bases at V and 9 bases at J, with 17 bases between. Per the germline V gene, CDR1 is SGHAT and CDR2 is FQNNGV. CDR3 size: 15 residues. CDR3 bases: TGTGCCAGCAGCTTAGAATTCAGCCAGGGGTGGGCCCAGTACTTC. Amino acids: CASSLEFSQGWAQYF.

The J gene is TRBJ2-4, the V gene TRBV6-5; D gene ambiguous. The CDR3 contains 16 residues. The V gene lost 2 bases and the J gene lost 0 bases, with 11 bases spanning the gap. Germline CDR1 MNHEY, CDR2 SVGAGI. The DNA for the CDR3 is TGTGCCAGCAGTTACGGTCGGGCAGTAGCCAAAAACATTCAGTACTTC. Protein product: CASSYGRAVAKNIQYF.

This clonotype was found many times. The V and J genes are TRBV11-2 and TRBJ2-2, with D perhaps TRBD2 (6 bases). CDR3 length: 19 residues. Germline V CDR1 and CDR2: SGHAT, FQNNGV. V shed 1 base and J shed 3 bases, with 21 bases lying between them. This CDR3 reads CASSLGLVGDSVYTGELFF. The CDR3 region has the DNA TGTGCCAGCAGCTTAGGTTTGGTTGGGGACTCCGTGTACACCGGGGAGCTGTTTTTT.

The V gene is TRBV6-5, the J gene TRBJ2-7, with 7 positions matching TRBD2. V shed 0 bases, J shed 0 bases, and the junction held 5 bases outside the gene matches. Germline V gene sequence: CDR1 MNHEY, CDR2 SVGAGI. The CDR3 sequence is 16 residues long. The DNA of the CDR3 is TGTGCCAGCAGTTACTCGCGGACTAGTAACTCCTACGAGCAGTACTTC. Translation gives CASSYSRTSNSYEQYF.

There are a few counts of this clonotype. This chain connects TRBV5-1 to TRBJ1-1; tentative D call: TRBD1 (5 bases). The V end lost 4 bases, the J end lost 3 bases, and 13 bases lay between the germline ends. In germline, CDR1 is SGHRS, CDR2 YFSETQ. The CDR3 has 14 amino acids. As DNA, the CDR3 is TGCGCCAGCAGCCTAGGGGATTTCGACACTGAAGCTTTCTTT. This encodes CASSLGDFDTEAFF.

The rearrangement links TRBV5-5 to TRBJ1-1; no clear D gene. The CDR3 is made up of 16 amino acids. Germline V CDR1 and CDR2: SGHKS, YYEKEE (reference sequence). V gave up 3 bases and J gave up 0 bases, with 15 bases separating them. DNA for the CDR3: TGTGCCAGCAGCTCCCTGGTTTACAGTGTGAACACTGAAGCTTTCTTT. Residues: CASSSLVYSVNTEAFF.

This clonotype was seen many times. The V and J genes are TRBV5-1 and TRBJ2-5; 8 bases align to TRBD1. CDR1 and CDR2 (germline): SGHRS, YFSETQ. The junction had 2 bases not matched to a gene; V was cut back by 1 base and J by 3 bases. The CDR3 is 14 amino acids. As DNA, the CDR3 is TGCGCCAGCAGCTTGAAGACAGGGGAAGAGACCCAGTACTTC. As protein: CASSLKTGEETQYF.